At least ten counts were recorded for the clone carrying this T cell receptor beta chain. Its antigen is not known. The sample originates from a study of Graves' ophthalmopathy and Graves' hyperthyroidism. TCR beta CDR3 regions were amplified from RNA transcripts. First-round RT-PCR used HTBI primers; second-round multiplex PCR followed. TCRdb independently ran MiXCR on the multiplex PCR reads; one entry per CDR3 protein. The sample gives about 1.2 million distinct CDR3 sequences, around a third of which show up once; 11% is in the top ten. The CDR3 length is 14 residues. Between the trimmed V and J ends, which lost 5 bases and 0 bases, there was a span of 14 bases. Germline loops: CDR1 SQVTM, CDR2 ANQGSEA. Study-level points and caveats: Classification of ophthalmopathy versus stable hyperthyroidism by a 13-signature model yielded 85% to 90% sensitivity and about 81% specificity. Most clonotypes expanded in thyroid above 0.001 frequency were present in blood too.

The evidence that diagnosis relied on was clinical symptoms, serum thyroxine, TRAb, thyroid ultrasound and orbital computed tomography. The clonotype originates from an adult man with Graves' hyperthyroidism. Sequencing input: peripheral blood or thyroid tissue (not recorded which). This sequence joins TRBV29-1 and TRBJ2-7, with a tentative D call TRBD1 (5 bases). Here the CDR3 DNA reads TGCAGCGTTTCCGACAGACAAGTCTCCTACGAGCAGTACTTC. Amino acid sequence: CSVSDRQVSYEQYF.